These 18 T cell receptor beta chains originate from one sample sequenced in a study of identical twins. TCRdb re-derived calls from the 5' RACE reads in MiXCR, one entry per CDR3 protein. The data show just under 650,000 distinct CDR3 sequences, just over 7% seen once. The same sample was also studied in work on yellow fever vaccine responses in identical twins.

Source material: PBMCs. The origin of the receptors is a woman between 18 and 29 years old in good health.

This clonotype has a count of ten or more. This sequence joins TRBV6-6 and TRBJ1-1; D is uncertain. Germline-derived CDR1 and CDR2 are MNHNY and SVGAGI (reference sequence). V was cut by 4 bases and J by 3 bases, with 6 bases left in between. The CDR3 spans 12 residues. The CDR3 is CASSSKDTEAFF. CDR3 DNA: TGTGCCAGCAGTTCCAAGGACACTGAAGCTTTCTTT.

This clonotype was detected many times. The V and J genes are TRBV27 and TRBJ1-1; no reliable D call. Germline V CDR1 and CDR2: MNHEY, SMNVEV (reference sequence). This CDR3 is built from 13 residues. The V end lost 0 bases, the J end lost 1 base, and 3 bases lay between the germline ends. The CDR3 spells CASSLSRNTEAFF. The CDR3 DNA reads as TGTGCCAGCAGTTTATCAAGGAACACTGAAGCTTTCTTT.

The genes are TRBV21-1 and TRBJ2-4; no check of the table's D call, TRBD1, against the DNA was made. TRBV21-1 is shown as a pseudogene. This CDR3 has 20 amino acids. Here the CDR3 DNA reads TGTGCCAGCAGCAAAGTCTGGACAGGGGGCGCCGGGGTGGCCAAAAACATTCAGTACTTC. Translated, it gives CASSKVWTGGAGVAKNIQYF.

This clonotype appeared many times. The V and J genes are TRBV29-1 and TRBJ2-3; no definite D call. V lost 7 bases, J lost 4 bases, and 12 bases lay in between. The CDR3 runs to 12 residues. The germline CDR1 and CDR2 sequences are SQVTM and ANQGSEA. The CDR3 protein is CSGWVAADTQYF. In nucleotides, the CDR3 is TGCAGCGGGTGGGTCGCAGCAGATACGCAGTATTTT.

Of note for this clonotype: An end of the junction does not agree with germline; a read error may underlie this. This chain connects TRBV5-1 to TRBJ2-5; 8 bases match TRBD2. The CDR3 length is 15 residues. CDR1 and CDR2 from the germline V gene are SGHRS and YFSETQ. The CDR3 region is CASGLAWREVETQYF. CDR3 sequence (DNA): TGCGCCAGCGGCTTGGCGTGGCGGGAGGTCGAGACCCAGTACTTC. The full variable domain, rest sourced from reference TRBV5-1 and TRBJ2-5, is KAGVTQTPRYLIKTRGQQVTLSCSPISGHRSVSWYQQTPGQGLQFLFEYFSETQRNKGNFPGRFSGRQFSNSRSEMNVSTLELGDSALYLCASGLAWREVETQYFGPGTRLLVL.

The V call is TRBV7-9, the J call TRBJ1-1; TRBD1 might be the D (6 bases). From germline, CDR1 is SEHNR and CDR2 FQNEAQ (reference sequence). Trimming took 5 bases from V and 9 from J, leaving 16 bases between them. This CDR3 contains 13 residues. The CDR3 reads CASSRGTLSQAFF. The CDR3 DNA reads TGTGCCAGCAGCCGCGGGACACTGAGCCAAGCTTTCTTT. The full variable domain, with the rest looked up from reference TRBV7-9 and TRBJ1-1, is DTGVSQNPRHKITKRGQNVTFRCDPISEHNRLYWYRQTLGQGPEFLTYFQNEAQLEKSRLLSDRFSAERPKGSFSTLEIQRTEQGDSAMYLCASSRGTLSQAFFGQGTRLTVV.

This clonotype was counted at least ten times. V usage is TRBV24-1 and J usage is TRBJ1-5; the D is unclear. The CDR3 is 14 amino acids. V lost 6 bases and J lost 0, with 8 bases in between. CDR1 and CDR2 from the germline V gene are KGHDR and SFDVKD. The CDR3 DNA sequence: TGTGCCACCAGTCCACCTTATAGCAATCAGCCCCAGCATTTT. This translates into CATSPPYSNQPQHF.

The chain employs TRBV27 and TRBJ2-3; D is possibly TRBD1 or TRBD2 (5 bases each). The CDR3 covers 15 residues. CDR1 MNHEY and CDR2 SMNVEV come from the germline V gene (reference sequence). The V and J ends lost 7 bases and 4 bases respectively, with 18 bases between them. The CDR3 is CASTSRGSLPDTQYF. CDR3 in DNA: TGTGCCAGCACGTCCCGGGGCAGCCTTCCAGATACGCAGTATTTT.

This clonotype was recorded a few times. V gene TRBV5-1 combines with J gene TRBJ1-3; tentative D call: TRBD1 (5 bases). CDR3 size: 14 residues. The germline V gene encodes CDR1 SGHRS and CDR2 YFSETQ. Between the trimmed V and J ends, which lost 2 bases and 4 bases, there was a span of 10 bases. CDR3 in DNA: TGCGCCAGCAGCTTCTGGGGGACGGGAAACACCATATATTTT. Its translation: CASSFWGTGNTIYF.

This clonotype came up many times. The chain employs TRBV5-5 and TRBJ2-3; D gene unclear. V was trimmed by 4 bases and J by 2 bases, leaving 17 bases between them. This CDR3 is 16 amino acids long. CDR1 SGHKS and CDR2 YYEKEE come from the germline V gene (reference sequence). The CDR3 reads CASSPPLSTFTDTQYF. The DNA of the CDR3 is TGTGCCAGCAGCCCCCCCCTGTCCACGTTCACAGATACGCAGTATTTT.

CDR3 DNA: TGCAGTGCAAAGTCGGGGGGAGGTCACGAGACCCAGTACTTC. It is translated as CSAKSGGGHETQYF. The chain joins TRBV20-1 to TRBJ2-5; 7 bases agree with TRBD2. CDR1 DFQATT and CDR2 SNEGSKA come from the germline V gene (reference sequence). V shed 6 bases, J shed 5 bases, and the junction held 12 bases outside the gene matches. The CDR3 is made up of 14 amino acids.

Many counts were recorded for this clonotype. The gene calls are TRBV7-3 and TRBJ2-2; tentative D call: TRBD1 (6 bases). Germline assignment: CDR1 SGHTA and CDR2 FQGTGA. Trimming stripped 3 bases from V and 5 bases from J, with 10 bases between. The CDR3 runs to 14 residues. The CDR3 DNA follows: TGTGCCAGCAGCTTGCAGGGGTGGACCGGGGAGCTGTTTTTT. Translating it yields CASSLQGWTGELFF.

CDR3 residues: CSGVIAGVGRETQYF. DNA for the CDR3: TGCAGCGGGGTGATAGCGGGAGTGGGCCGGGAGACCCAGTACTTC. The V call is TRBV29-1, the J call TRBJ2-5; 9 bases are a match to TRBD2. Trimming cost V 7 bases and J 5 bases; bases outside gene matches: 14. CDR1 SQVTM and CDR2 ANQGSEA come from the germline V gene. This CDR3 is built from 15 residues.

The genes are TRBV3-1 and TRBJ2-1; possibly TRBD2 for D (6 bases). This CDR3 comprises 16 residues. The germline CDR1 and CDR2 sequences are LGHDT and YNNKEL (reference sequence). V lost 2 bases, J lost 6 bases, and 17 bases lay in between. Here the CDR3 DNA reads TGTGCCAGCAGCCAACACCCGCCAGCGGGTACCAATGAGCAGTTCTTC. This gives the protein CASSQHPPAGTNEQFF.

This chain links TRBV5-1 with TRBJ2-5, with D unclear. The V gene's germline CDR1 is SGHRS and CDR2 YFSETQ. The V end lost 1 base, the J end lost 0 bases, and 7 bases lay between the germline ends. The CDR3 is 14 residues long. CDR3 region: CASSLLGNQETQYF. CDR3 sequence (DNA): TGCGCCAGCAGCTTGTTAGGAAACCAAGAGACCCAGTACTTC.

In its sample, this clonotype was seen a few times. The gene calls are TRBV20-1 and TRBJ2-3; D may correspond to TRBD1 or TRBD2 (5 bases each). V shed 4 bases and J shed 4 bases, with 15 bases lying between them. The CDR3 spans 14 residues. The germline V gene has CDR1 DFQATT and CDR2 SNEGSKA (reference sequence). The CDR3 protein is CSATTALGPDTQYF. The CDR3 nucleotides are TGCAGTGCTACGACCGCCCTGGGACCAGATACGCAGTATTTT.

This clonotype was seen at least ten times. This chain joins TRBV7-8 and TRBJ2-1; 7 nucleotides agree with TRBD1. Germline V gene data show CDR1 as SGHVS and CDR2 as FQNEAQ. V was clipped by 5 bases and J by 7 bases; unmatched bases: 5. This CDR3 is built from 13 residues. The CDR3: CASSPTGDNEQFF. In DNA, the CDR3 is TGTGCCAGCAGCCCCACAGGGGATAATGAGCAGTTCTTC.

The sample holds a few counts of this clonotype. The chain recombines TRBV11-2 with TRBJ2-3; no reliable D call. The V gene's germline CDR1 is SGHAT and CDR2 FQNNGV. Trimming took off 7 bases at V and 0 bases at J, with 5 bases between the two ends. The CDR3 covers 12 residues. CDR3 DNA sequence: TGTGCCAGCATGGGCAGCACAGATACGCAGTATTTT. Its protein is CASMGSTDTQYF.